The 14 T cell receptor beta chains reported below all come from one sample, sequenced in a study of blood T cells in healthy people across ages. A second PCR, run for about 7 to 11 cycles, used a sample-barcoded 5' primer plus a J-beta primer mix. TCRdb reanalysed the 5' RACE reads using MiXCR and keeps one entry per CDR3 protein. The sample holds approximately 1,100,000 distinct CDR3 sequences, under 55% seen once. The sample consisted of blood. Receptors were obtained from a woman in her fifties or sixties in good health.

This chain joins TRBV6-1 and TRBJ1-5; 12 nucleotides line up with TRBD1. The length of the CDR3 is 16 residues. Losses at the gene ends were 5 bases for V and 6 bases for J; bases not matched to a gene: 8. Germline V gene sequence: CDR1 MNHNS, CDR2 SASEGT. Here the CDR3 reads CASSPGTGGLSQPQHF. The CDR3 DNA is TGTGCCAGCAGTCCCGGGACAGGGGGCTTAAGTCAGCCCCAGCATTTT.

The CDR3 sequence: CATSDRDSFQPQHF. CDR3 sequence (DNA): TGTGCCACCAGTGACCGGGACAGCTTTCAGCCCCAGCATTTT. The V and J genes are TRBV24-1 and TRBJ1-5; 7 bases are a match to TRBD1. The CDR3 runs 14 residues. CDR1 is KGHDR, CDR2 SFDVKD, per germline. V lost 4 bases and J lost 6; bases outside the gene matches: 5.

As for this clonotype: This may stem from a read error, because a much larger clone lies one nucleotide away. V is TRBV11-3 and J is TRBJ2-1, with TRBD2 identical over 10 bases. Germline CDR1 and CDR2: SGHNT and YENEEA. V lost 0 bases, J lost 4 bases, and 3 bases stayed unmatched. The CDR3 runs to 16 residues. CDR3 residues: CASSLEGTSEYNEQFF. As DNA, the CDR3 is TGTGCCAGCAGCTTAGAGGGGACTAGCGAGTACAATGAGCAGTTCTTC. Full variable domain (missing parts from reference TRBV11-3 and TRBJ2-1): EAGVVQSPRYKIIEKKQPVAFWCNPISGHNTLYWYLQNLGQGPELLIRYENEEAVDDSQLPKDRFSAERLKGVDSTLKIQPAELGDSAVYLCASSLEGTSEYNEQFFGPGTRLTVL.

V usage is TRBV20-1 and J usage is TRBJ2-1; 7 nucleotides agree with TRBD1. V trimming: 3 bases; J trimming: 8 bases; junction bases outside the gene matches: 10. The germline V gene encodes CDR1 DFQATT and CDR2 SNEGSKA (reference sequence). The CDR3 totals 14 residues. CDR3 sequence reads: CSASETGFPDEQFF. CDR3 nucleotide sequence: TGCAGTGCTAGTGAGACAGGGTTTCCCGATGAGCAGTTCTTC.

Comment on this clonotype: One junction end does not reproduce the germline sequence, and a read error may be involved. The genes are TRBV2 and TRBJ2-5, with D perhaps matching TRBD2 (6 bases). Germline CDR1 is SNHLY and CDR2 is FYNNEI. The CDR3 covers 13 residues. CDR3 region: CASRKLGGETQHF. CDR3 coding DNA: TGTGCCAGCAGGAAACTTGGCGGGGAGACCCAGCACTTC.

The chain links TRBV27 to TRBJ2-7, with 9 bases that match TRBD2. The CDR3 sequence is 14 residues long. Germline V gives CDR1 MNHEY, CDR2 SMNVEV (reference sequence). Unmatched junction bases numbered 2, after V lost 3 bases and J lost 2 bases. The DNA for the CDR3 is TGTGCCAGCAGTTTTGTAGCGGGGGCCTACGAGCAGTACTTC. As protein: CASSFVAGAYEQYF.

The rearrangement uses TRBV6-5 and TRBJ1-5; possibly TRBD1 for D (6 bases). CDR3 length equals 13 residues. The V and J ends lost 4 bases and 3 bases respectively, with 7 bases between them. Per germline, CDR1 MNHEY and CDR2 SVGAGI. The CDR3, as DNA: TGTGCCAGCAGTTGGGGGCTCAATCAGCCCCAGCATTTT. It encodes CASSWGLNQPQHF.

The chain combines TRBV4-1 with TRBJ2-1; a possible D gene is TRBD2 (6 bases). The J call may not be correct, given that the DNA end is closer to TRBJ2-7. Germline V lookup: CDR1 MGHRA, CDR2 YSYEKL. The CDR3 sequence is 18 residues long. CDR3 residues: CASSQDGRAGRSYNEQYF. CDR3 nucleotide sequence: TGCGCCAGCAGCCAAGATGGGCGCGCGGGGCGCTCCTACAATGAGCAGTACTTC.

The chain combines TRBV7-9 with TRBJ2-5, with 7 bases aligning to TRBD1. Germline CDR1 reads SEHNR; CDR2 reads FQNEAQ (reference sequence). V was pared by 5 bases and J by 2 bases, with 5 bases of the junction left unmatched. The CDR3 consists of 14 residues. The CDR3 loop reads CASSEWGQQETQYF. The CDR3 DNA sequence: TGTGCCAGCAGCGAATGGGGACAGCAAGAGACCCAGTACTTC.

CDR3 sequence (DNA): TGTGCCAGCAGCCAAGCGTCCAGCGGGGCCACCTACGAGCAGTACTTC. It codes for CASSQASSGATYEQYF. The chain uses TRBV4-2 and TRBJ2-7, with 7 bases that match TRBD2. The V segment lost 1 base and the J segment 2 bases; nucleotides outside the gene matches: 8. The CDR3 is 16 amino acids. The germline V gene encodes CDR1 LGHNA and CDR2 YNFKEQ.

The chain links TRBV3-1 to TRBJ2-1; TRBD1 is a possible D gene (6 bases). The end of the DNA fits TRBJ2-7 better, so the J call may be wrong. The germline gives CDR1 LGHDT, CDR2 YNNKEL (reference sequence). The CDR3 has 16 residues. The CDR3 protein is CASSHTDRGSYNEQYF. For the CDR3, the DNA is TGTGCCAGCAGCCACACGGACAGAGGCTCCTACAATGAGCAGTACTTC.

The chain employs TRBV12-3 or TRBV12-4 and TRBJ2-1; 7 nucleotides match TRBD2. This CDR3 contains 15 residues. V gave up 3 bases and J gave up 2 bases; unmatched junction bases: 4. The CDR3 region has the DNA TGTGCCAGCAGTTTGATGAGCGGGGCCTACAATGAGCAGTTCTTC. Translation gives CASSLMSGAYNEQFF.

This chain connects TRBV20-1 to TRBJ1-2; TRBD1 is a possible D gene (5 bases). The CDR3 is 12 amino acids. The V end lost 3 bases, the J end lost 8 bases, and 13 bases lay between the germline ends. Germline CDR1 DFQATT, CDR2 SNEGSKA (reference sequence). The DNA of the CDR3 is TGCAGTGCTAGGACAGTGCTGAGCGGCTACACCTTC. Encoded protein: CSARTVLSGYTF.

DNA of the CDR3: TGCGCCAGCAGTAGGGAAGCGGGAGCCAAAAACATTCAGTACTTC. It codes for CASSREAGAKNIQYF. This rearrangement joins TRBV5-1 to TRBJ2-4; the D gene is possibly TRBD2 (6 bases). The CDR3 is made up of 15 amino acids. Germline V gene lookup returns CDR1 SGHRS and CDR2 YFSETQ. Trimming shortened V by 5 bases and J by 0 bases, and 12 bases separated the two germline ends.